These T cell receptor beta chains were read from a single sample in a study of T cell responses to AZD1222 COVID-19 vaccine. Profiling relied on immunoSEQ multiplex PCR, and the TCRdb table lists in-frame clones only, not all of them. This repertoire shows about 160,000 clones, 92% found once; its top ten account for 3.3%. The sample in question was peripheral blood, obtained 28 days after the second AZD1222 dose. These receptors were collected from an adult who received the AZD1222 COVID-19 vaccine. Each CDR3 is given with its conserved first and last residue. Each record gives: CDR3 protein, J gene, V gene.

CAISESLAGTYEQYF | TRBJ2-7 | TRBV10-3
CASSERGLTASSYNEQFF | TRBJ2-1 | TRBV2
CASSVFPDPRAYEQYF | TRBJ2-7 | TRBV9
CAWSVRGLPTYNEQFF | TRBJ2-1 | TRBV30
CATSGQTISGANVLTF | TRBJ2-6 | TRBV15
CASSLVPTSGSYTGELFF | TRBJ2-2 | TRBV7-9
CATRRAEEGEQFF | TRBJ2-1 | TRBV2
CASSREQETQYF | TRBJ2-5 | TRBV19
CASSLDRTDLGNEQFF | TRBJ2-1 | TRBV11-2
CASSVGAVNTEAFF | TRBJ1-1 | TRBV11-2
CASSETGVTDTQYF | TRBJ2-3 | TRBV7-3
CASSRTGAGGYTF | TRBJ1-2 | TRBV3-1/TRBV3-2
CASSMSGDSSYEQYF | TRBJ2-7 | TRBV19
CASRQGGSTEAFF | TRBJ1-1 | TRBV2
CASGNYDQTQYF | TRBJ2-5 | TRBV11-2
CASSLEGTMNTEAFF | TRBJ1-1 | TRBV11-2
CASSAGPLTNEQFF | TRBJ2-1 | TRBV7-9
CASGRGSTEAFF | TRBJ1-1 | TRBV28
CASSFYSQETQYF | TRBJ2-5 | TRBV27
CASSLVFENIQYF | TRBJ2-4 | TRBV5-1
CASSFQGGPNVLTF | TRBJ2-6 | TRBV28
CASSVSGNEKLFF | TRBJ1-4 | TRBV9
CASSWSATEQYF | TRBJ2-7 | TRBV5-4
CATSETGGEGQPQHF | TRBJ1-5 | TRBV24-1
CASTHRGSRFSPLHF | TRBJ1-6 | TRBV6-5
CASSFSGSYNEQFF | TRBJ2-1 | TRBV11-2
CSASDPGQTNEKLFF | TRBJ1-4 | TRBV20-1
CASSSRTGGNQPQHF | TRBJ1-5 | TRBV6-5